The 17 T cell receptor beta chains listed next were all sequenced from one sample in a study of cytomegalovirus exposure and HLA in healthy donors. Repertoires were generated with immunoSEQ multiplex PCR, while TCRdb's copy carries only in-frame clones and drops some. The sample yields some 200,000 clones, 75% to 95% seen once. The sample was PBMCs. These receptors originate from a woman between 18 and 30 years old in good health and CMV-seronegative.

V usage is TRBV4-2 and J usage is TRBJ2-1; 8 nucleotides agree with TRBD1. The ends lost 3 bases at V and 0 bases at J; junction bases unmatched: 10. This CDR3 comprises 18 residues. The V gene's germline CDR1 is LGHNA and CDR2 YNFKEQ. The CDR3 bases are TGTGCCAGCAGCCAGAACTTCCGGACAGGGAGCTCCTACAATGAGCAGTTCTTC. Encoded protein: CASSQNFRTGSSYNEQFF.

The chain uses TRBV4-1 and TRBJ1-3, with D possibly TRBD1 on 5 matching bases. Looked up from germline, CDR1 is MGHRA and CDR2 is YSYEKL. Between the trimmed V and J ends, which lost 5 bases and 0 bases, there was a span of 14 bases. The CDR3 totals 16 residues. CDR3 loop: CASSETGAHSGNTIYF. In DNA, the CDR3 is TGCGCCAGCAGCGAGACTGGGGCCCACTCTGGAAACACCATATATTTT.

The genes are TRBV10-2 and TRBJ1-1; D remains ambiguous. Germline V gene sequence: CDR1 WSHSY, CDR2 SAAADI. Trimming took 9 bases from V and 2 from J, leaving 10 bases between them. CDR3 length: 12 amino acids. The CDR3 protein is CASVQANTEAFF. CDR3 sequence (DNA): TGCGCCAGTGTGCAGGCAAACACTGAAGCTTTCTTT.

The gene calls are TRBV30 and TRBJ1-5, with D unresolved. V gave up 0 bases and J gave up 7 bases, with 7 bases separating them. Germline V gene data show CDR1 as GTSNPN and CDR2 as SVGIG (reference sequence). The CDR3 covers 12 residues. The CDR3 here is CAWSVRGQPQHF. The CDR3 nucleotides are TGTGCCTGGAGTGTCCGAGGCCAGCCCCAGCATTTT.

This clone was seen just once. In DNA, the CDR3 is TGTGCCAGTAGTATGGAGACTTTTTCGAACACTGAAGCTTTCTTT. Its translation: CASSMETFSNTEAFF. The chain recombines TRBV19 with TRBJ1-1; D not certain. The germline gives CDR1 LNHDA, CDR2 SQIVND (reference sequence). V dropped 3 bases and J dropped 1 base, with 12 bases sitting between them. The CDR3 has 15 amino acids.

J is TRBJ2-1 and V is TRBV29-1, with D hard to call. The CDR3 extends over 17 amino acids. Germline V lookup: CDR1 SQVTM, CDR2 ANQGSEA. V was shortened by 6 bases and J by 0 bases, with 21 bases between the two germline ends. For the CDR3, the DNA is TGCAGCGTCCCCAACTGGCAGGCGATGAACTCCTACAATGAGCAGTTCTTC. It yields the protein CSVPNWQAMNSYNEQFF.

This clone was seen a single time. The rearrangement uses TRBV7-9 and TRBJ1-1; TRBD1 matches 10 bases. The CDR3 covers 14 residues. Trimming at V came to 5 bases and at J to 4 bases, leaving 4 bases not matched to a gene. Germline lookup yields CDR1 SEHNR and CDR2 FQNEAQ (reference sequence). The CDR3 coding sequence is TGTGCCAGCAGCCCCTGGACAGGGGGCACTGAAGCTTTCTTT. Protein: CASSPWTGGTEAFF.

V usage is TRBV30 and J usage is TRBJ2-7, with D possibly being TRBD2 (5 bases). V was pared by 0 bases and J by 6 bases, with 15 bases between. This CDR3 has 14 amino acids. The germline CDR1 and CDR2 sequences are GTSNPN and SVGIG (reference sequence). The CDR3 spells CAWSVAWSAAEQYF. In nucleotides, the CDR3 is TGTGCCTGGAGTGTGGCGTGGTCAGCGGCCGAGCAGTACTTC. Based on the CDR3 plus reference TRBV30 and TRBJ2-7, the full variable domain is SQTIHQWPATLVQPVGSPLSLECTVEGTSNPNLYWYRQAAGRGLQLLFYSVGIGQISSEVPQNLSASRPQDRQFILSSKKLLLSDSGFYLCAWSVAWSAAEQYFGPGTRLTVT.

This chain joins TRBV7-6 and TRBJ2-3; TRBD2 is a possible D gene (5 bases). Germline CDR1 SGHVS, CDR2 FNYEAQ. The CDR3 is 15 amino acids. The germline V and J ends were trimmed by 1 base and 2 bases, with 10 bases remaining between them. The CDR3 spells CASSLEAENTDTQYF. CDR3 DNA sequence: TGTGCCAGCAGCTTAGAAGCGGAAAACACAGATACGCAGTATTTT. The full variable domain, in which reference TRBV7-6 and TRBJ2-3 provide the parts outside the CDR3, is GAGVSQSPRYKVTKRGQDVALRCDPISGHVSLYWYRQALGQGPEFLTYFNYEAQQDKSGLPNDRFSAERPEGSISTLTIQRTEQRDSAMYRCASSLEAENTDTQYFGPGTRLTVL.

The rearrangement joins TRBV6-5 to TRBJ2-3, with TRBD2 identical over 10 bases. The CDR3 sequence is 16 residues long. After removal of 0 bases from V and 7 bases from J, the junction contained 7 bases not matched to a gene. Germline assignment: CDR1 MNHEY and CDR2 SVGAGI. The CDR3 DNA sequence: TGTGCCAGCAGTTACTCGCCCCTAGCGGGAGTGAATACGCAGTATTTT. Its protein product is CASSYSPLAGVNTQYF.

V usage is TRBV18 and J usage is TRBJ2-7; TRBD1 aligns across 8 bases. CDR1 and CDR2 (germline): KGHSH, LQKENI. V lost 3 bases to trimming and J lost 5 bases; unmatched junction nucleotides: 3. This CDR3 spans 13 amino acids. CDR3: CASSPRQGNEQYF. DNA for the CDR3: TGTGCCAGCTCACCCCGACAGGGGAACGAGCAGTACTTC.

This clone was detected only once. The chain uses TRBV7-8 and TRBJ1-2; D may be TRBD1 (5 bases). With 4 bases removed from V and 4 bases from J, the gap between germline ends came to 10 bases. The CDR3 extends over 13 amino acids. CDR1 is SGHVS and CDR2 is FQNEAQ in the germline V gene. CDR3 in amino acids: CASSWGDFYGYTF. The CDR3 bases are TGTGCCAGCAGCTGGGGGGACTTCTATGGCTACACCTTC. Using reference TRBV7-8 and TRBJ1-2 for the parts outside the CDR3, the full variable domain is GAGVSQSPRYKVAKRGQDVALRCDPISGHVSLFWYQQALGQGPEFLTYFQNEAQLDKSGLPSDRFFAERPEGSVSTLKIQRTQQEDSAVYLCASSWGDFYGYTFGSGTRLTVV.

The chain joins TRBV5-5 to TRBJ1-1; D is uncertain. The V gene's germline CDR1 is SGHKS and CDR2 YYEKEE (reference sequence). The V end lost 4 bases, the J end lost 3 bases, and 10 bases lay between the germline ends. The CDR3 covers 13 residues. The CDR3 reads CASSHGSYTEAFF. The CDR3 DNA sequence: TGTGCCAGCAGCCACGGGAGCTACACTGAAGCTTTCTTT.

V usage is TRBV19 and J usage is TRBJ2-4; D gene ambiguous. The CDR3 sequence is 15 residues long. Trimming cost V 1 base and J 1 base, with 8 bases left between them. Germline CDR1 is LNHDA and CDR2 is SQIVND (reference sequence). CDR3 DNA: TGTGCCAGTAGTATAGGGTTCGGGGCCAAAAACATTCAGTACTTC. This gives the protein CASSIGFGAKNIQYF. The full variable domain, with the rest looked up from reference TRBV19 and TRBJ2-4, is DGGITQSPKYLFRKEGQNVTLSCEQNLNHDAMYWYRQDPGQGLRLIYYSQIVNDFQKGDIAEGYSVSREKKESFPLTVTSAQKNPTAFYLCASSIGFGAKNIQYFGAGTRLSVL.

The CDR3 protein is CASSVGLQHSGRLDTQYF. CDR3 coding DNA: TGTGCCAGCAGCGTAGGTCTTCAACATAGCGGACGATTAGATACGCAGTATTTT. The gene calls are TRBV9 and TRBJ2-3, with D possibly being TRBD2 (6 bases). V lost 0 bases to trimming and J lost 5 bases, with 22 bases between them. Germline V gene data show CDR1 as SGDLS and CDR2 as YYNGEE. This CDR3 comprises 18 residues.

The rearrangement links TRBV30 to TRBJ2-3; the match to TRBD1 covers 10 bases. V gave up 2 bases and J gave up 6 bases; unmatched junction bases: 5. The CDR3 is 14 residues long. Germline CDR1 and CDR2: GTSNPN and SVGIG (reference sequence). In nucleotides, the CDR3 is TGTGCCTGGAGTCCAGACAGGGGGCCCGATACGCAGTATTTT. Translated, it gives CAWSPDRGPDTQYF. Full variable domain (missing parts from reference TRBV30 and TRBJ2-3): SQTIHQWPATLVQPVGSPLSLECTVEGTSNPNLYWYRQAAGRGLQLLFYSVGIGQISSEVPQNLSASRPQDRQFILSSKKLLLSDSGFYLCAWSPDRGPDTQYFGPGTRLTVL.

The V and J genes are TRBV27 and TRBJ2-1; 7 bases align to TRBD2. Germline-derived CDR1 and CDR2 are MNHEY and SMNVEV (reference sequence). This CDR3 spans 15 amino acids. The V and J ends lost 6 bases and 4 bases, in that order; junction bases with no gene match: 9. The CDR3: CASRNLLATYNEQFF. For the CDR3, the DNA is TGTGCCAGCAGGAACCTACTAGCGACTTACAATGAGCAGTTCTTC.